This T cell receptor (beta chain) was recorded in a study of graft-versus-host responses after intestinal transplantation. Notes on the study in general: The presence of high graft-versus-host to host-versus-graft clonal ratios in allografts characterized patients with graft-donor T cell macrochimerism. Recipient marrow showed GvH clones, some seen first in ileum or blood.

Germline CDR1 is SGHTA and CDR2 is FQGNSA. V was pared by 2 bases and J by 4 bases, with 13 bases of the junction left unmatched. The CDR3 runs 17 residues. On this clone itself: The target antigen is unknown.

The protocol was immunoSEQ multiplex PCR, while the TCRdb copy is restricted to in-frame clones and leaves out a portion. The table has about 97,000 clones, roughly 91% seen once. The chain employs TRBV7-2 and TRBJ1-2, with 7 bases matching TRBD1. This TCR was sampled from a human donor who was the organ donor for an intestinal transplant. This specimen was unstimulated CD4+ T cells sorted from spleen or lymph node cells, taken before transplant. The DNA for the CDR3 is TGTGCCAGCAGCTTAAGAGCTCAGGCAGGGGGTTTCTATGGCTACACCTTC. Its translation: CASSLRAQAGGFYGYTF. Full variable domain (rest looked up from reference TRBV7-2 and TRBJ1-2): GAGVSQSPSNKVTEKGKDVELRCDPISGHTALYWYRQSLGQGLEFLIYFQGNSAPDKSGLPSDRFSAERTGGSVSTLTIQRTQQEDSAVYLCASSLRAQAGGFYGYTFGSGTRLTVV.